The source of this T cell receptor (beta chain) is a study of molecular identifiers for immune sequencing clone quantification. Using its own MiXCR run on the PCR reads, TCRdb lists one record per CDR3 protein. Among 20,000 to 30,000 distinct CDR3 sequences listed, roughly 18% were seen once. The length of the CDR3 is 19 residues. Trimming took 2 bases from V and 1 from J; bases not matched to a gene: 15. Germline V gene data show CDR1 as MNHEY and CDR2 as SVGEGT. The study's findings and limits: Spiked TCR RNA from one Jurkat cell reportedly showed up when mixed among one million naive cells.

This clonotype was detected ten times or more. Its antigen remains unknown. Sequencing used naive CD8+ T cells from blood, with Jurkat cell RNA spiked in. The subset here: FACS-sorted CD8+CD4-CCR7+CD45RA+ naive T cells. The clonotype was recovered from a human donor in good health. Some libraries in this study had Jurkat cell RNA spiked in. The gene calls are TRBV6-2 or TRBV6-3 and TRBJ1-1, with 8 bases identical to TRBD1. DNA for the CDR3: TGTGCCAGCAGTTACCCGACAGGGGTCGGGGCGAAAGGGAACACTGAAGCTTTCTTT. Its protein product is CASSYPTGVGAKGNTEAFF.